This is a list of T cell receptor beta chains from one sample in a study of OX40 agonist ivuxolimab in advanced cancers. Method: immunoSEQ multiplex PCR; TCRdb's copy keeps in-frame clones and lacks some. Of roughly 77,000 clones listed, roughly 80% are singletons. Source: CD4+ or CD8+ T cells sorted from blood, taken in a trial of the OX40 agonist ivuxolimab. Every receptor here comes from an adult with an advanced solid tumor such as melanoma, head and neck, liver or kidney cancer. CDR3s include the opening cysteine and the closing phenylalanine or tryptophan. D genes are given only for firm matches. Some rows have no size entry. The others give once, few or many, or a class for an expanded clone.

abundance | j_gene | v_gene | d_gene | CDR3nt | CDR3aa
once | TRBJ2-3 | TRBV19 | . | TGTGCCAGTAGTATAGATGGGTCAGATACGCAGTATTTT | CASSIDGSDTQYF
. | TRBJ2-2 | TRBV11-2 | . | TGTGCCAGCAGCTTAGACTGGTCCGGGGAGCTGTTTTTT | CASSLDWSGELFF
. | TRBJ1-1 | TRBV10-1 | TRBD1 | TGCGCCAGGGGACAGGGATTGGACACTGAAGCTTTCTTT | CARGQGLDTEAFF
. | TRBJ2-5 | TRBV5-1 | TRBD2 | TGCGCCAGCAGCCCATGGACTAGCGGGGGGTACCAAGAGACCCAGTACTTC | CASSPWTSGGYQETQYF
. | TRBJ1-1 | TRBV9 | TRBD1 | TGTGCCAGCAGCGTAGGACAGGGGCTGGGCACTGAAGCTTTCTTT | CASSVGQGLGTEAFF
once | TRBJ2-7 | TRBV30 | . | TGTGCCTGGAGTTGGCCAAGGTGGACTCCTGATGGGCGGAACGAGCAGTACTTC | CAWSWPRWTPDGRNEQYF
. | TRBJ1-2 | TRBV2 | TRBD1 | TGTGCCAGTCCCGGGGACAGGGCACTCTATGGCTACACCTTC | CASPGDRALYGYTF
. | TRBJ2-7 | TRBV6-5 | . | TGTGCCAGCAGCCTCGCGCGGGAGCAGTACTTC | CASSLAREQYF
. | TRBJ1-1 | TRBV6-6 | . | TGTGCCAGCACAGCCGCTATAGCAAGGATTGACAGTGAAGCTTTCTTT | CASTAAIARIDSEAFF
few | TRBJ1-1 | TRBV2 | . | TGTGCCAGCAGCCTAGCGGGGATGAACACTGAAGCTTTCTTT | CASSLAGMNTEAFF
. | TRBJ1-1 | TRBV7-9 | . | TGTGCCAGCAGCGGCACTGAAGCTTTCTTT | CASSGTEAFF
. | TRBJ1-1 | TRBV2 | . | TGTGCCAGCAGTATACCAGGGTCCACGAACACTGAAGCTTTCTTT | CASSIPGSTNTEAFF
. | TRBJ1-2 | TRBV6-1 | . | TGTGCCAGCAGTGAAGCTGCGGACAATAACTATGGCTACACCTTC | CASSEAADNNYGYTF
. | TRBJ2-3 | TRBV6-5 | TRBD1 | TGTGCCAGCAGGTTGACAGGGGGCACAGATACGCAGTATTTT | CASRLTGGTDTQYF
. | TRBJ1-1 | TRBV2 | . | TGTGCCAGCAGGTTTACGGGGGAAACTGAAGCTTTCTTT | CASRFTGETEAFF
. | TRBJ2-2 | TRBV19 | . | TGTGCCAGTACCCCGGCGGGTTTCGGCGGGGAGCTGTTTTTT | CASTPAGFGGELFF
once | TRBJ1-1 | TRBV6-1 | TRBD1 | TGTGCCAGCACCAGGATTACAGGGGTGGCTTTCTTT | CASTRITGVAFF
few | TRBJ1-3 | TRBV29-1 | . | TGCAGCGTTGCAGGGAATGGAAACACCATATATTTT | CSVAGNGNTIYF
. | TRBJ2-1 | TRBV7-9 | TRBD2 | TGTGCCAGCAGCTCTATTGCTAGCGGGGATCAGTTCTTC | CASSSIASGDQFF
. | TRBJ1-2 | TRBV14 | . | TGTGCCAGCAGCCCTCAGGGACCCTGGACGGATGGCTACACCTTC | CASSPQGPWTDGYTF
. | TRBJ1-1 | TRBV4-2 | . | TGTGCCAGCAGCCCCATCACGGAGACACCGGATCGGAACACTGAAGCTTTCTTT | CASSPITETPDRNTEAFF
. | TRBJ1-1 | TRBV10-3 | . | TGTGCCACGTTGGACAGCCACACTGAAGCTTTCTTT | CATLDSHTEAFF
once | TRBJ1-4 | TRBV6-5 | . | TGTGCCAGCAGTCGGACAGCCAGTAATGAAAAACTGTTTTTT | CASSRTASNEKLFF
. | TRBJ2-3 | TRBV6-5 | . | TGTGCCAGCAGTTACTCTAGGCTGCGAAACACAGATACGCAGTATTTT | CASSYSRLRNTDTQYF
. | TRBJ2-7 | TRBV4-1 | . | TGCGCCAGCAGCCAAGAAATGCCAGGGCTTGGTTCCGAGCAGTACTTC | CASSQEMPGLGSEQYF
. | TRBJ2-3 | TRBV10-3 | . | TGTGCCATCAGGCCAGCCCGGGGCACCAGCACAGATACGCAGTATTTT | CAIRPARGTSTDTQYF
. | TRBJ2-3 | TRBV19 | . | TGTGCCAGTAGTGAGGGAAACACAGATACGCAGTATTTT | CASSEGNTDTQYF
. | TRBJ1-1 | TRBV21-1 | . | TGTGCCAGCAGTAAGACTGAGGAGGGGGACACTGAAGCTTTCTTT | CASSKTEEGDTEAFF
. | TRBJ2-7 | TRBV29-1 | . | TGCAGCGTTGAATGGGGGGTGGGATACGAGCAGTACTTC | CSVEWGVGYEQYF
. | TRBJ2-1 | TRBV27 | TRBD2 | TGTGCCAGCAGTTTATCGTGGGCTAGCGGAAATGAGCAGTTCTTC | CASSLSWASGNEQFF
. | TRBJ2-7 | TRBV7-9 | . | TGTGCCAGCAGCTTAGTCCCCTACGAGCAGTACTTC | CASSLVPYEQYF
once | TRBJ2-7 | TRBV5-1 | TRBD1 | TGCGCCAGCAGCCGGGACAGGTACGACGAGCAGTACTTC | CASSRDRYDEQYF